Shown below are 27 T cell receptor beta chains from a single sample sequenced in a study of CD8 T cells in ankylosing spondylitis. TCRdb independently ran MiXCR on the 5' RACE reads; one entry per CDR3 protein. Of about 360,000 distinct CDR3 sequences in the sample, around 20% were seen once. Material for sequencing was blood, either unsorted or a sorted T cell fraction (not recorded which). The receptors shown here come from a male donor with ankylosing spondylitis or in good health (not recorded which).

The chain couples TRBV5-1 to TRBJ2-3; 8 bases map to TRBD2. Losses at the gene ends were 2 bases for V and 1 base for J; bases not matched to a gene: 6. The CDR3 consists of 16 residues. Germline lookup yields CDR1 SGHRS and CDR2 YFSETQ. This CDR3 reads CASSLAAGGGTDTQYF. CDR3 nucleotide sequence: TGCGCCAGCAGCTTAGCGGCGGGGGGCGGCACAGATACGCAGTATTTT.

A few counts support this clonotype. V and J are TRBV6-5 and TRBJ2-7; the D gene is possibly TRBD1 (5 bases). Germline loops: CDR1 MNHEY, CDR2 SVGAGI. The CDR3 spans 12 residues. With 6 bases removed from V and 4 bases from J, the gap between germline ends came to 10 bases. CDR3 in DNA: TGTGCCAGCAGGACGACAGTATACGAGCAGTACTTC. Translation: CASRTTVYEQYF.

The chain has TRBV4-1 and TRBJ2-3, with D possibly TRBD1 on 5 matching bases. This CDR3 is 18 amino acids long. The germline CDR1 and CDR2 sequences are MGHRA and YSYEKL. Trimming shortened V by 3 bases and J by 1 base, and 20 bases separated the two germline ends. The CDR3 DNA reads as TGCGCCAGCAGCCACCTAGGGGTTTACAAACTTGGCACAGATACGCAGTATTTT. This sequence encodes CASSHLGVYKLGTDTQYF.

The V and J genes are TRBV28 and TRBJ2-2; D ambiguous. Deletions cut 3 bases from V and 5 bases from J, with 16 bases between. The CDR3 is 16 residues long. Germline assignment: CDR1 MDHEN and CDR2 SYDVKM. The CDR3 region has the DNA TGTGCCAGCAGTTTGCTACGGGTCGATATAACCGGGGAGCTGTTTTTT. Translating it yields CASSLLRVDITGELFF. Filled out from reference TRBV28 and TRBJ2-2, the complete variable domain reads DVKVTQSSRYLVKRTGEKVFLECVQDMDHENMFWYRQDPGLGLRLIYFSYDVKMKEKGDIPEGYSVSREKKERFSLILESASTNQTSMYLCASSLLRVDITGELFFGEGSRLTVL.

This clonotype came up a few times. The chain couples TRBV28 to TRBJ1-1; 7 bases align to TRBD1. The V segment lost 3 bases and the J segment 4 bases; nucleotides outside the gene matches: 8. This CDR3 comprises 15 residues. Per germline, CDR1 MDHEN and CDR2 SYDVKM. In DNA, the CDR3 is TGTGCCAGCAGTTTCGGACAGGAGGGACTCACTGAAGCTTTCTTT. It is translated as CASSFGQEGLTEAFF.

CDR3 region: CASSLDHGRGYGYTF. CDR3 in DNA: TGTGCCAGCAGCTTAGATCACGGCAGGGGCTATGGCTACACCTTC. The rearrangement links TRBV11-2 to TRBJ1-2; possibly TRBD1 for D (6 bases). The V gene lost 0 bases and the J gene lost 4 bases, with 12 bases spanning the gap. This CDR3 is built from 15 residues. The germline V gene has CDR1 SGHAT and CDR2 FQNNGV.

This clonotype has more than one count but fewer than ten. The J gene is TRBJ1-6, the V gene TRBV18, with 8 bases that match TRBD1. This CDR3 is built from 19 residues. V was pared by 1 base and J by 0 bases, with 8 bases of the junction left unmatched. Germline CDR1 reads KGHSH; CDR2 reads LQKENI. This CDR3 is CASSPRDRGGSSYNSPLHF. The CDR3, as DNA: TGTGCCAGCTCACCACGCGACAGGGGAGGCAGCTCCTATAATTCACCCCTCCACTTT.

V and J are TRBV24-1 and TRBJ2-1; D is ambiguous. CDR1 and CDR2 (germline): KGHDR, SFDVKD. The CDR3 sequence is 13 residues long. V lost 8 bases and J 10 bases, leaving 17 bases between the germline ends. The CDR3 loop reads CATTGSLTNEQFF. The CDR3, as DNA: TGTGCCACCACCGGGTCCCTCACAAACGAGCAGTTCTTC.

This clonotype turned up a few times. CDR3 loop: CSAWQSGPNGYTF. CDR3 coding DNA: TGCAGCGCTTGGCAATCGGGGCCGAATGGCTACACCTTC. The rearrangement joins TRBV29-1 to TRBJ1-2; weak D call: TRBD1 (5 bases). V was shortened by 7 bases and J by 6 bases, with 18 bases between the two germline ends. The CDR3 runs to 13 residues. Germline V gene sequence: CDR1 SQVTM, CDR2 ANQGSEA. The variable domain in full, completed from reference TRBV29-1 and TRBJ1-2, reads SAVISQKPSRDICQRGTSLTIQCQVDSQVTMMFWYRQQPGQSLTLIATANQGSEATYESGFVIDKFPISRPNLTFSTLTVSNMSPEDSSIYLCSAWQSGPNGYTFGSGTRLTVV.

The chain couples TRBV3-1 to TRBJ2-1; D may be TRBD2 (5 bases). The V end was cut by 2 bases, the J end by 5 bases, with 13 bases between. Germline lookup yields CDR1 LGHDT and CDR2 YNNKEL (reference sequence). This CDR3 spans 15 amino acids. The CDR3 region has the DNA TGTGCCAGCAGCCAAAGGACTGGAAATAACAATGAGCAGTTCTTC. Translated, it gives CASSQRTGNNNEQFF.

The chain joins TRBV6-4 to TRBJ2-1; D is ambiguous. The CDR3 is 14 amino acids. Deletions cut 2 bases from V and 6 bases from J, with 11 bases between. CDR1 MRHNA and CDR2 SNTAGT come from the germline V gene. The CDR3 protein is CASSDGEETNEQFF. DNA for the CDR3: TGTGCCAGCAGTGACGGCGAAGAAACCAATGAGCAGTTCTTC.

The CDR3 nucleotides read TGTGCCAGCAGTTTAGGGCCAGGGGGCTTGGTCGAGCAGTACTTC. It specifies CASSLGPGGLVEQYF. The chain carries TRBV12-3 or TRBV12-4 and TRBJ2-7; 8 bases line up with TRBD1. Losses at the gene ends were 1 base for V and 6 bases for J; bases not matched to a gene: 8. The CDR3 covers 15 residues.

This clonotype was counted between two and nine times. This chain uses TRBV4-1 with TRBJ2-7; 7 bases line up with TRBD1. CDR1 is MGHRA, CDR2 YSYEKL, per germline. The length of the CDR3 is 16 residues. The V segment lost 3 bases and the J segment 3 bases; nucleotides outside the gene matches: 11. The CDR3 reads CASSHSLGTASYEQYF. For the CDR3, the DNA is TGCGCCAGCAGCCATAGCCTCGGGACAGCCAGCTACGAGCAGTACTTC.

This clonotype was observed a handful of times. The chain carries TRBV12-3 or TRBV12-4 and TRBJ2-2; no definite D call. V was clipped by 5 bases and J by 0 bases, with 13 bases between them. CDR3 length equals 16 residues. The chain's CDR3 is CASSIWTVANTGELFF. Written as DNA, the CDR3 is TGTGCCAGCAGTATCTGGACGGTAGCGAACACCGGGGAGCTGTTTTTT.

The chain carries TRBV5-5 and TRBJ2-2, with 8 nucleotides matching TRBD2. This CDR3 has 14 amino acids. V gave up 3 bases and J gave up 6 bases; unmatched junction bases: 4. Germline assignment: CDR1 SGHKS and CDR2 YYEKEE (reference sequence). In nucleotides, the CDR3 is TGTGCCAGCAGCTACCGGGAGGGGGCCGGGGAGCTGTTTTTT. Translated: CASSYREGAGELFF.

The chain uses TRBV2 and TRBJ2-7; D gene unclear. Germline assignment: CDR1 SNHLY and CDR2 FYNNEI. V lost 2 bases and J 2 bases, leaving 10 bases between the germline ends. This CDR3 spans 14 amino acids. CDR3 nucleotide sequence: TGTGCCAGCAGTGAACGTCAAACCACCTACGAGCAGTACTTC. This codes for CASSERQTTYEQYF.

The table lists this clonotype with a few counts. CDR3 DNA sequence: TGTGCCAGCAGCTTAGAGACTGATGTCCGGGAGCAGTACTTC. Amino acid sequence: CASSLETDVREQYF. This chain uses TRBV7-8 with TRBJ2-7; D is unresolved. The CDR3 loop spans 14 amino acids. The V gene's germline CDR1 is SGHVS and CDR2 FQNEAQ. The V end was cut by 1 base, the J end by 7 bases, with 14 bases between.

The table lists this clonotype with a few counts. The V and J genes are TRBV10-2 and TRBJ2-1, with 8 bases lining up with TRBD1. From germline, CDR1 is WSHSY and CDR2 SAAADI. With V trimmed by 6 bases and J by 5 bases, 9 bases remained unmatched. The CDR3 has 15 residues. The CDR3 here is CASSNDRGKHNEQFF. The DNA for the CDR3 is TGCGCCAGCAGCAATGACAGGGGAAAGCACAATGAGCAGTTCTTC.

The CDR3 sequence is CASSFGVANYGYTF. The CDR3 region has the DNA TGTGCCAGCAGCTTTGGGGTAGCTAACTATGGCTACACCTTC. The chain couples TRBV7-8 to TRBJ1-2; no clear D. This CDR3 has 14 residues. Germline V lookup: CDR1 SGHVS, CDR2 FQNEAQ. V was cut by 3 bases and J by 0 bases, with 8 bases left in between.

The chain uses TRBV12-3 or TRBV12-4 and TRBJ2-5; D is undetermined. The CDR3 extends over 13 amino acids. V gave up 3 bases and J gave up 5 bases, with 10 bases separating them. CDR3 nucleotide sequence: TGTGCCAGCAGTTTCGGCCATTTGGAGACCCAGTACTTC. Amino acid sequence: CASSFGHLETQYF.

A remark on this clonotype: The germline gene is not matched at one end of the junction; a read error may be the cause. The chain recombines TRBV6-5 with TRBJ2-5, with 9 bases that match TRBD2. Per the germline V gene, CDR1 is MNHEY and CDR2 is SVGAGI. CDR3 size: 17 residues. The CDR3 coding sequence is TGTGCCAGCAGCTACTACAAGCCCAGCGGGGGGTACGAGACCCAGTACTTC. It yields the protein CASSYYKPSGGYETQYF.

This clonotype was recorded many times. The rearrangement joins TRBV28 to TRBJ2-5; 10 bases map to TRBD1. J gave up 3 bases and V 6 bases, and 4 bases lay outside the gene matches. The CDR3 sequence is 14 residues long. Per the germline V gene, CDR1 is MDHEN and CDR2 is SYDVKM. The CDR3 spells CASRGQGWEETQYF. As DNA, the CDR3 is TGTGCCAGCAGGGGACAGGGGTGGGAAGAGACCCAGTACTTC.

This clonotype was seen only a few times. This chain connects TRBV20-1 to TRBJ2-1; 7 nucleotides match TRBD2. Germline CDR1 DFQATT, CDR2 SNEGSKA (reference sequence). This CDR3 contains 16 residues. The junction had 5 bases not matched to a gene; V was cut back by 0 bases and J by 0 bases. CDR3 DNA: TGCAGTGCTAGAGATCAAGCGGGGTCCTCCTACAATGAGCAGTTCTTC. It yields the protein CSARDQAGSSYNEQFF.

On this clonotype: The junction and the germline gene differ at one end; a read error may be behind it. V usage is TRBV7-7 and J usage is TRBJ2-5; the match to TRBD2 covers 8 bases. The CDR3 is made up of 16 amino acids. Germline-derived CDR1 and CDR2 are SSHAT and FNYEAQ (reference sequence). CDR3 residues: CASSLEPSGYQETQYF. As DNA, the CDR3 is TGTGCTAGCAGCTTAGAGCCTAGCGGGTACCAAGAGACCCAGTACTTC.

The chain employs TRBV29-1 and TRBJ1-2, with 9 positions matching TRBD1. J was trimmed by 6 bases and V by 6 bases; bases with no gene match: 5. CDR3 length equals 12 residues. Germline assignment: CDR1 SQVTM and CDR2 ANQGSEA. For the CDR3, the DNA is TGCAGCGTGGGACAGGGTGCCCATGGCTACACCTTC. Translating it yields CSVGQGAHGYTF.

The chain recombines TRBV7-9 with TRBJ2-3; 9 nucleotides match TRBD2. V lost 6 bases to trimming and J lost 1 base; unmatched junction nucleotides: 5. The CDR3 runs 15 residues. Germline lookup yields CDR1 SEHNR and CDR2 FQNEAQ (reference sequence). The CDR3 is CASSYPSGGTDTQYF. For the CDR3, the DNA is TGTGCCAGCAGTTACCCTAGCGGGGGCACAGATACGCAGTATTTT.

The chain links TRBV30 to TRBJ1-1, with D possibly TRBD1 on 5 matching bases. The CDR3 totals 14 residues. The germline V gene has CDR1 GTSNPN and CDR2 SVGIG (reference sequence). Trimming removed 1 base at V and 2 bases at J, with 11 bases between. CDR3 sequence reads: CAWSDGTTNTEAFF. For the CDR3, the DNA is TGTGCCTGGAGTGATGGGACCACCAACACTGAAGCTTTCTTT. Based on the CDR3 plus reference TRBV30 and TRBJ1-1, the full variable domain is SQTIHQWPATLVQPVGSPLSLECTVEGTSNPNLYWYRQAAGRGLQLLFYSVGIGQISSEVPQNLSASRPQDRQFILSSKKLLLSDSGFYLCAWSDGTTNTEAFFGQGTRLTVV.